Sequencing of this TCR beta chain was carried out in a study of T-cell memory formation after mild COVID-19. This clonotype has at least ten counts. Germline CDR1 and CDR2: SQVTM and ANQGSEA. The V end lost 6 bases, the J end lost 3 bases, and 14 bases lay between the germline ends. This CDR3 is built from 14 residues. TCRdb re-derived calls from the 5' RACE reads in MiXCR, one entry per CDR3 protein. Here the sample spans under 250,000 distinct CDR3 sequences, roughly 14% being singletons. Sequencing used PBMCs or a T cell subset sorted from them (not recorded which). This TCR came from an adult woman who had mild COVID-19 (a few samples of this study predate the infection). Cell type and time point are not known. The gene calls are TRBV29-1 and TRBJ1-4, with D possibly TRBD1 on 6 matching bases. CDR3 amino acids: CSVATGTANEKLFF. CDR3 DNA sequence: TGCAGCGTGGCCACAGGGACCGCTAATGAAAAACTGTTTTTT.